Included here is one T cell receptor beta chain sequence, with context. This table comes from immunoSEQ multiplex PCR, and its TCRdb copy is limited to in-frame clones, with some not included. This table has about 100,000 clones, more than 70% appearing once. This sample was included in a study of blood T cell repertoires in COVID-19. The overall study: Nucleic acid was either cDNA or gDNA, and it came from T cells, B-cell-depleted T cells, or PBMCs.

Germline CDR1 is SGHDT and CDR2 is YYEEEE. The length of the CDR3 is 16 residues. The J segment lost 2 bases and the V segment lost 0 bases, leaving 6 bases of the junction unmatched. The J gene is TRBJ2-7, the V gene TRBV5-6, with TRBD1 matching over 9 bases. The source material was peripheral blood. The origin of this receptor is a woman aged 25 to 39 with acute or convalescent COVID-19. Written as DNA, the CDR3 is TGTGCCAGCAGCTTGGAGGACAGGGGCTACACCTACGAGCAGTACTTC. It is translated as CASSLEDRGYTYEQYF.